Detailed here is one T cell receptor (beta chain). The record originates from a study of OX40 agonist ivuxolimab in advanced cancers. Study-wide context: Patients took ivuxolimab, an agonistic anti-OX40 (CD134) antibody. From roughly 23 to 85 years was the age range, with a mean of around 54 years, and approximately 80% were male. Each dose-escalation patient presented with hepatocellular carcinoma, melanoma, renal cell or head and neck cancer.

Measured with immunoSEQ multiplex PCR; TCRdb has only the in-frame clones, and not every one. The sample consists of 9,500 to 13,000 clones, roughly nine tenths of them appearing once. This CDR3 has 13 amino acids. Deletions cut 2 bases from V and 6 bases from J, with 10 bases between. Per germline, CDR1 MNHEY and CDR2 SVGAGI. The rearrangement links TRBV6-5 to TRBJ1-2, with a weak D call TRBD1 (6 bases). The specimen was CD4+ or CD8+ T cells sorted from blood, collected in a trial of the OX40 agonist ivuxolimab. This receptor was identified in an adult with an advanced solid tumor such as melanoma, head and neck, liver or kidney cancer. The CDR3 DNA sequence: TGTGCCAGCAGTTACGGGCAGGGGAATGGCTACACCTTC. Translation: CASSYGQGNGYTF.